These T cell receptor beta chains were read from a single sample in a study of T cell responses to AZD1222 COVID-19 vaccine. Repertoires were generated with immunoSEQ multiplex PCR, while TCRdb's copy carries only in-frame clones and drops some. The repertoire has about 120,000 clones, about nine tenths of them found once; the top ten carry 6.9%. Sequencing used peripheral blood, obtained on day 0 of AZD1222 vaccination. The receptors come from an adult in good health. CDR3s include the opening cysteine and the closing phenylalanine or tryptophan. The order of the fields is clone size, D gene, V gene, J gene, CDR3 protein, CDR3 DNA. D genes are given only for firm matches. Not every row has a clone size; where given, it reads once, few, many or a size class.

abundance: few; d_gene: -; v_gene: TRBV6-1; j_gene: TRBJ1-5; CDR3aa: CASSEDQGRQPQHF; CDR3nt: TGTGCCAGCAGTGAGGACCAGGGCCGCCAGCCCCAGCATTTT
abundance: -; d_gene: -; v_gene: TRBV7-9; j_gene: TRBJ2-7; CDR3aa: CASSPDPPYEQYF; CDR3nt: TGTGCCAGCAGCCCGGACCCTCCCTACGAGCAGTACTTC
abundance: -; d_gene: -; v_gene: TRBV4-1; j_gene: TRBJ2-7; CDR3aa: CASSQDRGTSREQYF; CDR3nt: TGCGCCAGCAGCCAAGATCGTGGGACCAGTCGAGAGCAGTACTTC
abundance: -; d_gene: -; v_gene: TRBV7-2; j_gene: TRBJ1-2; CDR3aa: CASSILGGAGINGYTF; CDR3nt: TGTGCCAGCAGCATTTTGGGGGGGGCAGGAATAAATGGCTACACCTTC
abundance: -; d_gene: TRBD1; v_gene: TRBV6-2/TRBV6-3; j_gene: TRBJ1-5; CDR3aa: CASSLDRGFNQPQHF; CDR3nt: TGTGCCAGCAGCTTGGACAGGGGCTTTAATCAGCCCCAGCATTTT
abundance: -; d_gene: TRBD1; v_gene: TRBV2; j_gene: TRBJ1-5; CDR3aa: CASAKAGGNQPQHF; CDR3nt: TGTGCCAGCGCGAAGGCAGGGGGGAATCAGCCCCAGCATTTT
abundance: -; d_gene: -; v_gene: TRBV6-5; j_gene: TRBJ1-5; CDR3aa: CASSGQYGQPQHF; CDR3nt: TGTGCCAGCAGCGGACAGTACGGTCAGCCCCAGCATTTT
abundance: few; d_gene: TRBD2; v_gene: TRBV30; j_gene: TRBJ2-3; CDR3aa: CAWSVFSGGSTDTQYF; CDR3nt: TGTGCCTGGAGTGTATTTAGCGGGGGAAGCACAGATACGCAGTATTTT
abundance: -; d_gene: -; v_gene: TRBV2; j_gene: TRBJ2-2; CDR3aa: CASSSGGRDTGELFF; CDR3nt: TGTGCCAGCAGCTCTGGGGGGCGCGACACCGGGGAGCTGTTTTTT
abundance: once; d_gene: TRBD1; v_gene: TRBV19; j_gene: TRBJ1-1; CDR3aa: CASSIGQGLNTEAFF; CDR3nt: TGTGCCAGTAGTATAGGACAGGGTTTGAACACTGAAGCTTTCTTT
abundance: -; d_gene: TRBD2; v_gene: TRBV5-1; j_gene: TRBJ2-5; CDR3aa: CASRAGLVEETQYF; CDR3nt: TGCGCCAGCAGAGCGGGACTAGTTGAAGAGACCCAGTACTTC
abundance: -; d_gene: -; v_gene: TRBV19; j_gene: TRBJ2-5; CDR3aa: CASSSTGYLRVEFQETQYF; CDR3nt: TGTGCCAGTAGTTCCACAGGGTACCTCCGCGTGGAATTCCAAGAGACCCAGTACTTC
abundance: -; d_gene: -; v_gene: TRBV19; j_gene: TRBJ1-2; CDR3aa: CASKGGRKYANYGYTF; CDR3nt: TGTGCCAGTAAAGGGGGACGAAAATACGCTAACTATGGCTACACCTTC
abundance: -; d_gene: TRBD1; v_gene: TRBV19; j_gene: TRBJ2-7; CDR3aa: CASSPGQGAGEQYF; CDR3nt: TGTGCCAGTAGTCCCGGACAGGGGGCTGGCGAGCAGTACTTC
abundance: -; d_gene: -; v_gene: TRBV6-5; j_gene: TRBJ1-2; CDR3aa: CASSYRDPNYGYTF; CDR3nt: TGTGCCAGCAGTTACAGGGATCCTAACTATGGCTACACCTTC
abundance: -; d_gene: -; v_gene: TRBV28; j_gene: TRBJ1-6; CDR3aa: CAYTTGGEGSPLHF; CDR3nt: TGTGCCTATACGACCGGGGGCGAGGGCTCACCCCTCCACTTT
abundance: -; d_gene: TRBD1; v_gene: TRBV19; j_gene: TRBJ1-1; CDR3aa: CASGQGLWTEAFF; CDR3nt: TGTGCCAGTGGACAGGGGTTGTGGACTGAAGCTTTCTTT
abundance: once; d_gene: -; v_gene: TRBV15; j_gene: TRBJ2-7; CDR3aa: CATRGTSAGEQYF; CDR3nt: TGTGCCACCAGGGGGACGAGCGCGGGGGAGCAGTACTTC
abundance: -; d_gene: -; v_gene: TRBV5-1; j_gene: TRBJ2-3; CDR3aa: CASSLGGASTQYF; CDR3nt: TGCGCCAGCAGCTTGGGGGGCGCCTCAACGCAGTATTTT
abundance: -; d_gene: -; v_gene: TRBV5-4; j_gene: TRBJ1-2; CDR3aa: CALSSGTGYGYTF; CDR3nt: TGTGCCCTCAGCTCAGGGACCGGCTATGGCTACACCTTC
abundance: -; d_gene: -; v_gene: TRBV12-3/TRBV12-4; j_gene: TRBJ2-2; CDR3aa: CASSGPPRELFF; CDR3nt: TGTGCCAGCAGCGGACCGCCCCGGGAGCTGTTTTTT
abundance: -; d_gene: -; v_gene: TRBV7-2; j_gene: TRBJ1-1; CDR3aa: CASSLASVNTEAFF; CDR3nt: TGTGCCAGCAGCTTAGCAAGTGTGAACACTGAAGCTTTCTTT
abundance: -; d_gene: -; v_gene: TRBV7-2; j_gene: TRBJ1-1; CDR3aa: CASSFEGARGAFF; CDR3nt: TGTGCCAGCAGCTTCGAAGGAGCTCGGGGAGCTTTCTTT
abundance: -; d_gene: TRBD1; v_gene: TRBV7-2; j_gene: TRBJ1-2; CDR3aa: CASSRSTGDGYTF; CDR3nt: TGTGCCAGCAGCCGATCAACAGGGGATGGCTACACCTTC
abundance: -; d_gene: -; v_gene: TRBV7-9; j_gene: TRBJ2-3; CDR3aa: CASTPIFTDTQYF; CDR3nt: TGTGCCAGCACCCCCATCTTCACAGATACGCAGTATTTT
abundance: -; d_gene: -; v_gene: TRBV6-5; j_gene: TRBJ1-6; CDR3aa: CASRASGTANSPLHF; CDR3nt: TGTGCCAGCAGGGCCTCCGGGACCGCGAATTCACCCCTCCACTTT
abundance: -; d_gene: TRBD2; v_gene: TRBV7-6; j_gene: TRBJ2-5; CDR3aa: CASNRAKDDGGAETQYF; CDR3nt: TGTGCCAGCAACCGGGCTAAGGATGACGGGGGGGCCGAGACCCAGTACTTC
abundance: -; d_gene: -; v_gene: TRBV28; j_gene: TRBJ2-3; CDR3aa: CASSLLRTSAASTDTQYF; CDR3nt: TGTGCCAGCAGTTTGTTGCGGACTTCGGCGGCCAGCACAGATACGCAGTATTTT
abundance: -; d_gene: -; v_gene: TRBV27; j_gene: TRBJ1-1; CDR3aa: CASMRNTEAFF; CDR3nt: TGTGCCAGCATGAGAAACACTGAAGCTTTCTTT
abundance: -; d_gene: -; v_gene: TRBV30; j_gene: TRBJ2-3; CDR3aa: CALGTGTDTQYF; CDR3nt: TGTGCCTTGGGGACTGGTACAGATACGCAGTATTTT
abundance: -; d_gene: -; v_gene: TRBV7-2; j_gene: TRBJ1-2; CDR3aa: CASSLEGFGGYTF; CDR3nt: TGTGCCAGCAGCTTAGAGGGGTTCGGTGGCTACACCTTC
abundance: -; d_gene: -; v_gene: TRBV6-2/TRBV6-3; j_gene: TRBJ1-2; CDR3aa: CASSYGVYGYTF; CDR3nt: TGTGCCAGCAGTTACGGAGTCTATGGCTACACCTTC
abundance: -; d_gene: -; v_gene: TRBV3-1/TRBV3-2; j_gene: TRBJ1-3; CDR3aa: CASSQVGSSGNTIYF; CDR3nt: TGTGCCAGCAGCCAAGTAGGAAGCTCTGGAAACACCATATATTTT